The clone carrying this TCR beta chain was recorded many times. The antigen is unknown. Samples came from axillary lymph nodes draining the breast cancer. The sample originates from a study of breast tumors, draining lymph nodes, adjacent tissues. General study points: That most tumor T cells come from lymph nodes remained unproven. Tumor and nontumor repertoires were significantly more similar in luminal-like than in basal-like breast cancer. Findings are consistent with lymph node origin and intratumoral expansion of most tumor T cells. Compared with lymph nodes, tumors were less diverse; compared with nontumor tissue, more.

In TCRdb, the multiplex PCR reads were re-called with MiXCR into one record per CDR3 protein. Of roughly 220,000 distinct CDR3 sequences detected, 30% to 35% appear once; the ten largest clones hold approximately 3.5%. Germline CDR1 and CDR2: SEHNR and FQNEAQ (reference sequence). The length of the CDR3 is 12 residues. V lost 5 bases to trimming and J lost 8 bases, with 10 bases between them. The TCR was taken from a female donor with breast cancer. Some clones in this sample may be carry-over from other donors' samples. Source material: axillary lymph node tissue. V and J are TRBV7-9 and TRBJ2-1; no definite D call. This CDR3 reads CASSPMGDEQFF. The DNA for the CDR3 is TGTGCCAGCAGCCCCATGGGCGATGAGCAGTTCTTC.